The following is a TCR beta chain sequence with its context. The data were produced by immunoSEQ multiplex PCR, yet TCRdb's version contains in-frame clones alone and is incomplete. The data hold approximately 400,000 clones, with around 95% observed a single time. This sample was taken from a study of shared T cell receptors in the human thymus. V dropped 6 bases and J dropped 0; count of bases not matched to a gene: 4. The germline V gene has CDR1 ENHRY and CDR2 SYGVKD. The CDR3 spans 15 residues. This clonotype was obtained from a human donor. The source material was thymocytes. The chain is built from TRBV10-3 and TRBJ2-3, with TRBD1 matching 9 bases. The CDR3 bases are TGTGCCATCAGGGGACAGGGCACTAGCACAGATACGCAGTATTTT. Translating it yields CAIRGQGTSTDTQYF.